A single sample gave rise to the 17 T cell receptor beta chains below, sequenced in a study of blood T cell repertoires in COVID-19. Assay: immunoSEQ multiplex PCR; the TCRdb copy retains only in-frame clones and omits some. The sample consists of approximately 180,000 clones, 70% to 90% of them appearing once. Sequencing used peripheral blood. These receptors all stem from a human donor with active or convalescent COVID-19. The donor label of this sample is uncertain.

V gene TRBV30 combines with J gene TRBJ1-1, with D maybe TRBD1 (5 bases). Trimming removed 8 bases at V and 10 bases at J, with 17 bases between. This CDR3 has 11 amino acids. Per germline, CDR1 GTSNPN and CDR2 SVGIG (reference sequence). The chain's CDR3 is CATGQGRRAFF. In DNA form, the CDR3 reads TGTGCCACCGGGCAGGGTCGTAGAGCTTTCTTT.

CDR3 nucleotide sequence: TGTGCCAGCAAAGACAGCCACAATCAGCCCCAGCATTTT. It is translated as CASKDSHNQPQHF. The chain recombines TRBV6-1 with TRBJ1-5, with a tentative D call TRBD1 (5 bases). Germline CDR1 and CDR2: MNHNS and SASEGT. Trimming removed 7 bases from V and 3 bases from J, with 10 bases in between. CDR3 size: 13 residues.

V gene TRBV7-9 combines with J gene TRBJ2-2, with a tentative D call TRBD1 (7 bases). Trimming pared 3 bases from V and 5 bases from J, leaving 16 bases between. CDR3 length: 16 amino acids. CDR1 and CDR2 (germline): SEHNR, FQNEAQ (reference sequence). This chain's CDR3 is CASSFPEGAGTGELFF. The DNA for the CDR3 is TGTGCCAGCAGCTTCCCGGAGGGGGCAGGTACCGGGGAGCTGTTTTTT.

The chain has TRBV24-1 and TRBJ2-1, with 9 bases matching TRBD1. This CDR3 is built from 14 residues. Germline loops: CDR1 KGHDR, CDR2 SFDVKD. After removal of 4 bases from V and 15 bases from J, the junction contained 12 bases not matched to a gene. The CDR3 bases are TGTGCCACCAGTGACCTGGGAGGGACAGGGAATCTGTTCTTC. It is translated as CATSDLGGTGNLFF.

The chain uses TRBV30 and TRBJ1-3, with 8 bases identical to TRBD1. The germline V gene encodes CDR1 GTSNPN and CDR2 SVGIG (reference sequence). J was trimmed by 7 bases and V by 4 bases; bases with no gene match: 6. The CDR3 contains 13 residues. The CDR3 DNA reads TGTGCCTGGACTCAGGGGGCCGTCAACACCATATATTTT. It codes for CAWTQGAVNTIYF.

This clone turned up a few times. The chain is built from TRBV25-1 and TRBJ2-1; weak D call: TRBD2 (6 bases). Trimming shortened V by 3 bases and J by 0 bases, and 18 bases separated the two germline ends. CDR3 size: 18 residues. CDR1 is MGHDK, CDR2 SYGVNS, per germline. The CDR3 bases are TGTGCCAGCAGTGATCCATCTTATAGCGGTCGCTCCTACAATGAGCAGTTCTTC. Translation gives CASSDPSYSGRSYNEQFF.

V usage is TRBV11-1 and J usage is TRBJ1-2; 8 bases are shared with TRBD1. Germline-derived CDR1 and CDR2 are SGHAT and FQDESV (reference sequence). CDR3 size: 14 residues. V lost 3 bases and J lost 4; bases outside the gene matches: 4. The chain's CDR3 is CASSFAGGFYGYTF. In nucleotides, the CDR3 is TGTGCCAGCAGCTTCGCAGGGGGCTTCTATGGCTACACCTTC.

This chain uses TRBV28 with TRBJ2-7; 11 bases are shared with TRBD2. In germline, CDR1 is MDHEN, CDR2 SYDVKM. The CDR3 sequence is 15 residues long. With V trimmed by 2 bases and J by 4 bases, 4 bases remained unmatched. CDR3 protein: CASSLGSGGAYEQYF. The CDR3 DNA sequence: TGTGCCAGCAGTTTAGGTAGCGGGGGGGCGTACGAGCAGTACTTC.

This clone was counted a single time. The CDR3 nucleotides are TGTGCCAGCAGTTTCCTAGCGGGAGGGCCGGAGTTCTTC. This translates into CASSFLAGGPEFF. This chain connects TRBV12-3 or TRBV12-4 to TRBJ2-1; 12 nucleotides line up with TRBD2. The CDR3 runs to 13 residues. The V segment lost 3 bases and the J segment 14 bases; nucleotides outside the gene matches: 5.

The J gene is TRBJ1-1, the V gene TRBV6-5, with D maybe TRBD1 (6 bases). The V gene lost 7 bases and the J gene lost 3 bases, with 18 bases spanning the gap. The length of the CDR3 is 15 residues. From germline, CDR1 is MNHEY and CDR2 SVGAGI. CDR3 residues: CASNRALGSYTEAFF. The CDR3 DNA sequence: TGTGCCAGCAACAGGGCCCTCGGCTCGTACACTGAAGCTTTCTTT.

This clone appeared once. The chain recombines TRBV27 with TRBJ1-2; TRBD1 matches at 10 bases. Trimming cost V 7 bases and J 4 bases; bases outside gene matches: 15. The CDR3 is 17 amino acids. The V gene's germline CDR1 is MNHEY and CDR2 SMNVEV (reference sequence). CDR3 in amino acids: CASNSGTGAKWGYGYTF. The CDR3 DNA reads as TGTGCCAGCAACTCCGGGACAGGGGCCAAATGGGGCTATGGCTACACCTTC.

The chain has TRBV3-1 (or the pseudogene TRBV3-2) and TRBJ2-5; no clear D gene. V was trimmed by 5 bases and J by 7 bases, leaving 11 bases between them. The length of the CDR3 is 12 residues. CDR1 is LGHDT and CDR2 is YNNKEL in the germline V gene (reference sequence). The CDR3, as DNA: TGTGCCAGCAGCGGGCAGGATGGGACCCAGTACTTC. Translating it yields CASSGQDGTQYF.

V is TRBV4-1 and J is TRBJ2-1; D not resolved. Trimming left V 4 bases short and J 2 bases short, with 15 bases between. Germline loops: CDR1 MGHRA, CDR2 YSYEKL. The CDR3 is 16 amino acids. CDR3 region: CASSPNLADAYNEQFF. The CDR3 nucleotides are TGCGCCAGCAGCCCGAATTTAGCAGACGCCTACAATGAGCAGTTCTTC.

A word on this clone: Because the CDR3's place on the DNA is in doubt, the DNA is left out and the CDR3 is given as listed by TCRdb. The genes are TRBV21-1 and TRBJ1-6. TRBV21-1 is classified as a pseudogene. The CDR3 is 15 amino acids in total, end residues counted. The CDR3 is CASSNWGWGASPLHF.

J is TRBJ1-5 and V is TRBV6-2 or TRBV6-3, with 9 positions matching TRBD1. V was pared by 5 bases and J by 4 bases, with 3 bases of the junction left unmatched. This CDR3 comprises 14 residues. Looked up from germline, CDR1 is MNHEY and CDR2 is SVGEGT. CDR3 region: CASSTGGANQPQHF. The CDR3 coding sequence is TGTGCCAGCAGTACAGGGGGCGCGAATCAGCCCCAGCATTTT.

The chain carries TRBV7-2 and TRBJ1-1, with D perhaps matching TRBD1 (5 bases). Trimming removed 5 bases from V and 1 base from J, with 14 bases in between. The CDR3 consists of 15 residues. CDR1 and CDR2 from the germline V gene are SGHTA and FQGNSA. The CDR3 protein is CASSIPGITNTEAFF. The CDR3 DNA reads TGTGCCAGCAGCATACCAGGGATTACGAACACTGAAGCTTTCTTT.

The chain employs TRBV23-1 and TRBJ2-7; TRBD2 is a possible D gene (6 bases). TRBV23-1 carries the ORF label, with uncertain function. This CDR3 region has 14 residues. The V and J ends lost 4 bases and 1 base respectively, with 11 bases between them. The CDR3 sequence is CASSRPGLSYEQYF. The CDR3 nucleotides read TGCGCCAGCAGTCGACCGGGACTGTCCTACGAGCAGTACTTC.